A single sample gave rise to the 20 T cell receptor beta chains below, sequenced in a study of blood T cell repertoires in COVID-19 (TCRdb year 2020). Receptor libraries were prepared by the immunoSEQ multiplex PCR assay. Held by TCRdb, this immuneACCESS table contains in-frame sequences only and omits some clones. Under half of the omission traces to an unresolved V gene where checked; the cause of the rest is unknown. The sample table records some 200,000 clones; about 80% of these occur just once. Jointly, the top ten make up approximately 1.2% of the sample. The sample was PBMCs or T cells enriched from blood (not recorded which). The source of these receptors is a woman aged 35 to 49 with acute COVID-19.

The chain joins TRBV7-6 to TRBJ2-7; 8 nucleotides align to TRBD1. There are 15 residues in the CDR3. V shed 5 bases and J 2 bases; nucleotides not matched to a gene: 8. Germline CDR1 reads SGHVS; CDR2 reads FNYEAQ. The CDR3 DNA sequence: TGTGCCAGCAGCCCTCCGGGACAGGCGGCCTACGAGCAGTACTTC. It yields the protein CASSPPGQAAYEQYF. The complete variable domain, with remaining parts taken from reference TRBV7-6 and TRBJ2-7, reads GAGVSQSPRYKVTKRGQDVALRCDPISGHVSLYWYRQALGQGPEFLTYFNYEAQQDKSGLPNDRFSAERPEGSISTLTIQRTEQRDSAMYRCASSPPGQAAYEQYFGPGTRLTVT.

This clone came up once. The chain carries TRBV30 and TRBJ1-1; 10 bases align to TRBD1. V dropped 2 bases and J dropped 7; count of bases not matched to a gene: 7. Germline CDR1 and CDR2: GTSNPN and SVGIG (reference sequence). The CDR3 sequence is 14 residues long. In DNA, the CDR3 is TGTGCCTGGAGTATCGGGACAGGGGAGAATGAAGCTTTCTTT. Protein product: CAWSIGTGENEAFF. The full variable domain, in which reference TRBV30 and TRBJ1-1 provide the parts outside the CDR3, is SQTIHQWPATLVQPVGSPLSLECTVEGTSNPNLYWYRQAAGRGLQLLFYSVGIGQISSEVPQNLSASRPQDRQFILSSKKLLLSDSGFYLCAWSIGTGENEAFFGQGTRLTVV.

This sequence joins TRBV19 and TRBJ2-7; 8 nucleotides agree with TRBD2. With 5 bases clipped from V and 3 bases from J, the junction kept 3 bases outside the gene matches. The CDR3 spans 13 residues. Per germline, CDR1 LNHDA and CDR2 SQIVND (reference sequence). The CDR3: CASSGSGVYEQYF. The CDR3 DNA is TGTGCCAGTAGTGGTAGCGGGGTCTACGAGCAGTACTTC.

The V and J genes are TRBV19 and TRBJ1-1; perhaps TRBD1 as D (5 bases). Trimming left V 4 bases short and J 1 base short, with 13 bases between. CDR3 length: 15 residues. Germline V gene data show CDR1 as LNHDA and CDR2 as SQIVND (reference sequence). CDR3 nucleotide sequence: TGTGCCAGTAGTAGGTCAGGGTCCACGAACACTGAAGCTTTCTTT. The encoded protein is CASSRSGSTNTEAFF.

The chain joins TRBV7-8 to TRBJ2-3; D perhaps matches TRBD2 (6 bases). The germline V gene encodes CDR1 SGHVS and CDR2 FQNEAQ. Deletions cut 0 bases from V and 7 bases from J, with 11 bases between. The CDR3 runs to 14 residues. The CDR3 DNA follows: TGTGCCAGCAGCTTAGCGGGGGGTGGGAATACGCAGTATTTT. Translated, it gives CASSLAGGGNTQYF.

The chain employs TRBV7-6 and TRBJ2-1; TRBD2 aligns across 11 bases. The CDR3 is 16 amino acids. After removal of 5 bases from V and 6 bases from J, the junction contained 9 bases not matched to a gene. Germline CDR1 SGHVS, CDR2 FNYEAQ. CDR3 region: CASSQPETSGTNEQFF. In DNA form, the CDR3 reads TGTGCCAGCAGCCAACCCGAGACTAGCGGGACCAATGAGCAGTTCTTC.

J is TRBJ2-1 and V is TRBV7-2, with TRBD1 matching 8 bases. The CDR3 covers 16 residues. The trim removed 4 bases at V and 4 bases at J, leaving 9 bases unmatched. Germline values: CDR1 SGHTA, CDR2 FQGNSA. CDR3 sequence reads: CASSSGQGVFYNEQFF. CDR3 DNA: TGTGCCAGCAGCTCTGGACAGGGCGTTTTTTACAATGAGCAGTTCTTC.

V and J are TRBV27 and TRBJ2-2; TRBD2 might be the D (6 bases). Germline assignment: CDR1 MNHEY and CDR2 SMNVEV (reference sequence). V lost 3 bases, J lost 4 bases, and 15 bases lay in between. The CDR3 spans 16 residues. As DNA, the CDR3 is TGTGCCAGCAGTTTCGGTGCAGGCGGGGTCACCGGGGAGCTGTTTTTT. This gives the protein CASSFGAGGVTGELFF.

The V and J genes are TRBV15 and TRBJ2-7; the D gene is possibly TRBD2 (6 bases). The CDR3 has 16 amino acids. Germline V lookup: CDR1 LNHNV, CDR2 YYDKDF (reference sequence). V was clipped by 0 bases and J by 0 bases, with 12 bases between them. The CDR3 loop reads CATSRDLRTTSYEQYF. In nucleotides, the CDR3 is TGTGCCACCAGCAGAGATCTACGGACTACCTCCTACGAGCAGTACTTC.

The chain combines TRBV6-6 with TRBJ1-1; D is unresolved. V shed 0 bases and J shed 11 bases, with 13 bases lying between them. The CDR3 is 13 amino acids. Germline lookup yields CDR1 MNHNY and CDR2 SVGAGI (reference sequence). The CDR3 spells CASSYSGGLDAFF. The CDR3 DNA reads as TGTGCCAGCAGTTACTCTGGCGGCCTCGATGCTTTCTTT.

CDR3 DNA: TGTGCCAGTAGCACCGGGACTAGCGGAACCACCCAGTACTTC. Translation: CASSTGTSGTTQYF. The rearrangement links TRBV19 to TRBJ2-5, with 11 bases identical to TRBD2. V shed 6 bases, J shed 8 bases, and the junction held 8 bases outside the gene matches. This CDR3 comprises 14 residues. Germline V gene lookup returns CDR1 LNHDA and CDR2 SQIVND (reference sequence).

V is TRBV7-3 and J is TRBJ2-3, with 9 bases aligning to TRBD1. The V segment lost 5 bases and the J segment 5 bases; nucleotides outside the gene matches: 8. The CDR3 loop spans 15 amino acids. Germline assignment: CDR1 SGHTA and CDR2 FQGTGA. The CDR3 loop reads CASSPTGGGGDTQYF. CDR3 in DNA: TGTGCCAGCAGCCCAACAGGGGGCGGTGGAGATACGCAGTATTTT.

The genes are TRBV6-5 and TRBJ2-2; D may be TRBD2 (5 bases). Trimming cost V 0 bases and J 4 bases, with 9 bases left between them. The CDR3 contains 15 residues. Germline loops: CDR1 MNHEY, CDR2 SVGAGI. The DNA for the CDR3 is TGTGCCAGCAGTTACTCGTTCGGGGTCACCGGGGAGCTGTTTTTT. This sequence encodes CASSYSFGVTGELFF.

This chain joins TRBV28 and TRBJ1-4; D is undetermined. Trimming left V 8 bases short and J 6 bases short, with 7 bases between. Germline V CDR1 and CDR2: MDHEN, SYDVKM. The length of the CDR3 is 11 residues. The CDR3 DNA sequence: TGTGCCAGCTCGAGCTATGAAAAACTGTTTTTT. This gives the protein CASSSYEKLFF.

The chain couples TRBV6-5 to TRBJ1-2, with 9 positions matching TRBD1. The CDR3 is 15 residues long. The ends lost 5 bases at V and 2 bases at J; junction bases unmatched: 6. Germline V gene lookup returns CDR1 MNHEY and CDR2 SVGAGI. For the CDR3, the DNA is TGTGCCAGCAGTAACCGGGACAGGGTGAACTATGGCTACACCTTC. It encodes CASSNRDRVNYGYTF.

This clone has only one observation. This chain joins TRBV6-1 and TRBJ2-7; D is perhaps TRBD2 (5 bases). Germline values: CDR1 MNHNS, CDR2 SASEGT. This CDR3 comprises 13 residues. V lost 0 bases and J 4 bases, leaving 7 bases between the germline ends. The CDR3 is CASSEAEEYEQYF. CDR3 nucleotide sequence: TGTGCCAGCAGTGAAGCGGAGGAATACGAGCAGTACTTC.

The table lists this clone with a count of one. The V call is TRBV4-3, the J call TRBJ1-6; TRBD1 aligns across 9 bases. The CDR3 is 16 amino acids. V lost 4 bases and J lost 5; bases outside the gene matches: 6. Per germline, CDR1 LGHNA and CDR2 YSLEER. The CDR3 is CASSPRGQGDNSPLHF. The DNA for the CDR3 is TGCGCCAGCAGCCCGAGGGGACAGGGTGATAATTCACCCCTCCACTTT.

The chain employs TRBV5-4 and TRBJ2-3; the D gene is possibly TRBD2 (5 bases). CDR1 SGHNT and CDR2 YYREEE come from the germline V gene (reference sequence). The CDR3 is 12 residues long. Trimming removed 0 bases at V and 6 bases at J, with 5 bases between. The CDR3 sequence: CASSLERDTQYF. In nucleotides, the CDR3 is TGTGCCAGCAGCTTGGAGCGGGATACGCAGTATTTT.

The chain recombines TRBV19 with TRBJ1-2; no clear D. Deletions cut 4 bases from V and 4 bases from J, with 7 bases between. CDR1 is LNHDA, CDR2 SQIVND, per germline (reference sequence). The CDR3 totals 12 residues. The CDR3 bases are TGTGCCAGTAGTAGCCAGTTCTATGGCTACACCTTC. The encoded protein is CASSSQFYGYTF.

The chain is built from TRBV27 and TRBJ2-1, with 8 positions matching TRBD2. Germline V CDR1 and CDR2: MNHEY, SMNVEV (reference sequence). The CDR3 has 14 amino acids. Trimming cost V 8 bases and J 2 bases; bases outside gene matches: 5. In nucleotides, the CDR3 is TGTGCCAGCCGGGAGGGGGGGCCCTACAATGAGCAGTTCTTC. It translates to CASREGGPYNEQFF.